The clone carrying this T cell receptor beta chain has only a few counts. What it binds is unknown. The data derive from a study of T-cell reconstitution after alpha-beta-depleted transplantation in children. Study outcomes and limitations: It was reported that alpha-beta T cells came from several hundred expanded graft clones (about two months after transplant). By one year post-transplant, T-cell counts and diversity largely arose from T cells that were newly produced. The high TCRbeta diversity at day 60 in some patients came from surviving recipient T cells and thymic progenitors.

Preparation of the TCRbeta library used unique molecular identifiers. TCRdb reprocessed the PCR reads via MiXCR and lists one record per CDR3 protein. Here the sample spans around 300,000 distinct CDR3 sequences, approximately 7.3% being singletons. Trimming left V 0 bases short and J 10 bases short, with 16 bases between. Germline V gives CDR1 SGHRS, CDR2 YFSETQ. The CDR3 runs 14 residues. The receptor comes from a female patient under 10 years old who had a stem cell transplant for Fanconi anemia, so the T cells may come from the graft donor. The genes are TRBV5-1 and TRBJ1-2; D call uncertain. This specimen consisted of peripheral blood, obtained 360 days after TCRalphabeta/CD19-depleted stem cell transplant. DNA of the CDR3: TGCGCCAGCAGCTTGGGCGGAGGGTGGATCGACTACACCTTC. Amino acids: CASSLGGGWIDYTF.